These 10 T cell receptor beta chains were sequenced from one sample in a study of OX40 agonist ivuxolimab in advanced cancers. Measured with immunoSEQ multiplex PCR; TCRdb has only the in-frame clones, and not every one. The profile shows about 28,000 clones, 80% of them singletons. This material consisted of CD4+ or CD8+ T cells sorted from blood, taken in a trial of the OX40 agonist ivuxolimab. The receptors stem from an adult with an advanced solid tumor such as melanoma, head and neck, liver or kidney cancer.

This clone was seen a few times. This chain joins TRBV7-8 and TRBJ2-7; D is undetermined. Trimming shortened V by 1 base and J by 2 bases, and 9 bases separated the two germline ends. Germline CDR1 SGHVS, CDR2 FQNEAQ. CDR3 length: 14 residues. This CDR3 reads CASSLESVPYEQYF. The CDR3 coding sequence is TGTGCCAGCAGCTTAGAATCAGTACCCTACGAGCAGTACTTC. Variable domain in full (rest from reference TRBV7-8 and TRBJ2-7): GAGVSQSPRYKVAKRGQDVALRCDPISGHVSLFWYQQALGQGPEFLTYFQNEAQLDKSGLPSDRFFAERPEGSVSTLKIQRTQQEDSAVYLCASSLESVPYEQYFGPGTRLTVT.

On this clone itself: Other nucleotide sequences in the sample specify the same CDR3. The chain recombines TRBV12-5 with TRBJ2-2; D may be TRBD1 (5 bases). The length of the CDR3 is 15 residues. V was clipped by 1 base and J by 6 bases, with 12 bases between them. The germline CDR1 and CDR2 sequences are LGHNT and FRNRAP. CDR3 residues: CASGLEGQRAGELFF. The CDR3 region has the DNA TGTGCTAGTGGTTTGGAGGGGCAGCGAGCCGGGGAGCTGTTTTTT.

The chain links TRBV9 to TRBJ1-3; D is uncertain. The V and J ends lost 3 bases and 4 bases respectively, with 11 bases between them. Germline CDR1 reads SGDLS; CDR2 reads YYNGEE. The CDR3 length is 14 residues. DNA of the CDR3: TGTGCCAGCAGCGGCGGTGTCTCAGGAAACACCATATATTTT. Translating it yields CASSGGVSGNTIYF. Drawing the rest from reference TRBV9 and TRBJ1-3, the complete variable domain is DSGVTQTPKHLITATGQRVTLRCSPRSGDLSVYWYQQSLDQGLQFLIQYYNGEERAKGNILERFSAQQFPDLHSELNLSSLELGDSALYFCASSGGVSGNTIYFGEGSWLTVV.

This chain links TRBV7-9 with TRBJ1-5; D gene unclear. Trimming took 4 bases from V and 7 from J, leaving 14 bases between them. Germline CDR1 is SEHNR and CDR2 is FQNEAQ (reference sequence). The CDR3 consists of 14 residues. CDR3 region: CASSSVEYQQPQHF. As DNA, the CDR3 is TGTGCCAGCAGCTCCGTCGAATACCAACAGCCCCAGCATTTT.

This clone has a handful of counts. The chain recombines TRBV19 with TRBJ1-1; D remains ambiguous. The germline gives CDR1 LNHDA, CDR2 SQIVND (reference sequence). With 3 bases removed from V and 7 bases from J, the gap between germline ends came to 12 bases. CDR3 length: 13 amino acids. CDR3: CASSMGGGVEAFF. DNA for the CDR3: TGTGCCAGTAGTATGGGAGGTGGAGTTGAAGCTTTCTTT.

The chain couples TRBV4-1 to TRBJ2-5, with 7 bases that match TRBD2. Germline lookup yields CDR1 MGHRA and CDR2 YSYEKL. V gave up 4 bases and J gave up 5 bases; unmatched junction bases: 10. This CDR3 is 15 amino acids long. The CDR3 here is CASSPSFGRGETQYF. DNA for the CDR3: TGCGCCAGCAGCCCCTCCTTCGGGCGGGGGGAGACCCAGTACTTC.

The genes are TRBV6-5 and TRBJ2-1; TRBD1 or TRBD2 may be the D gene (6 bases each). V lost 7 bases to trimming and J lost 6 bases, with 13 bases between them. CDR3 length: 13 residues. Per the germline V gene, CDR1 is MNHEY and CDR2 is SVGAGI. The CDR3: CASKWPGANEQFF. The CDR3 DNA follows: TGTGCCAGCAAATGGCCGGGGGCCAATGAGCAGTTCTTC.

The CDR3 DNA follows: TGTGCCAGCAGCACCGGGACACTAGATTTCTATGGCTACACCTTC. Amino acids: CASSTGTLDFYGYTF. The chain employs TRBV5-6 and TRBJ1-2; maybe TRBD1 (6 bases). The V and J ends lost 4 bases and 4 bases respectively, with 17 bases between them. This CDR3 has 15 amino acids. CDR1 is SGHDT, CDR2 YYEEEE, per germline.

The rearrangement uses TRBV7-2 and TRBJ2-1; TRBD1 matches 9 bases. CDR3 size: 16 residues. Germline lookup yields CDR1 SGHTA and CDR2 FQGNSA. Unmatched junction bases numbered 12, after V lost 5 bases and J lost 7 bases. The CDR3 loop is CASSQGTGRSENEQFF. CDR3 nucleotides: TGTGCCAGCAGCCAGGGGACAGGGAGGTCGGAGAATGAGCAGTTCTTC. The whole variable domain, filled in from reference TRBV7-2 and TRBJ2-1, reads GAGVSQSPSNKVTEKGKDVELRCDPISGHTALYWYRQSLGQGLEFLIYFQGNSAPDKSGLPSDRFSAERTGGSVSTLTIQRTQQEDSAVYLCASSQGTGRSENEQFFGPGTRLTVL.

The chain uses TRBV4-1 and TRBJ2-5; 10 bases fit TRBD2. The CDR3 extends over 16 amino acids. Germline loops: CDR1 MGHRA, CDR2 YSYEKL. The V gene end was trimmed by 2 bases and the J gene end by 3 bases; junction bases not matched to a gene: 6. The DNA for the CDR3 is TGCGCCAGCAGCCAACCGTTAGGACTAGCGGAAGAGACCCAGTACTTC. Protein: CASSQPLGLAEETQYF.